These T cell receptor beta chains were read from a single sample in a study of T cell changes during pregnancy in multiple sclerosis. Assay used: immunoSEQ multiplex PCR; TCRdb lists only in-frame clones, some missing. The sample comprises about 40,000 clones, more than 85% of which are singletons, and roughly 13% rests with the top ten. The sample consisted of CD8+ T cells from peripheral blood mononuclear cells, taken in the first trimester of pregnancy. All receptors derive from a female donor with multiple sclerosis, enrolled in a pregnancy study. Both conserved end residues are part of each CDR3. D genes are given only for firm matches. The listing skips clone size in some rows; elsewhere it reads once, few, many or a size class.

size: once
J: TRBJ2-3
D: NA
V: TRBV5-6
DNA: TGTGCCAGCAGCTTGGGGACTACAGATACGCAGTATTTT
CDR3: CASSLGTTDTQYF

size: NA
J: TRBJ1-1
D: TRBD1
V: TRBV27
DNA: TGTGCCAGCAGTTTCGGACAGGGAAACACTGAAGCTTTCTTT
CDR3: CASSFGQGNTEAFF

size: once
J: TRBJ2-3
D: NA
V: TRBV27
DNA: TGTGCCAGCAGGGGACTCTCTGGCACAGATACGCAGTATTTT
CDR3: CASRGLSGTDTQYF

size: NA
J: TRBJ2-7
D: TRBD2
V: TRBV11-2
DNA: TGTGCCAGCAGCTTAGGCGGGGGAGTCCTCGACGAGCAGTACTTC
CDR3: CASSLGGGVLDEQYF

size: NA
J: TRBJ2-1
D: TRBD2
V: TRBV6-4
DNA: TGTGCCAGCAGTTTGACTAGCGGGGGGTCCAATGAGCAGTTCTTC
CDR3: CASSLTSGGSNEQFF

size: once
J: TRBJ1-4
D: TRBD1
V: TRBV9
DNA: TGTGCCAGCAGCGTAGCAGCAGGGGGCTCAAGTAATGAAAAACTGTTTTTT
CDR3: CASSVAAGGSSNEKLFF

size: NA
J: TRBJ2-7
D: TRBD1
V: TRBV30
DNA: TGTGCCTGCCCATCCCCGGGACAGGGAGGGATCTACGAGCAGTACTTC
CDR3: CACPSPGQGGIYEQYF

size: once
J: TRBJ1-2
D: NA
V: TRBV27
DNA: TGTGCCAGCAGCTTGGGAGGGACCCTTGATTTGTACGGCTACACCTTC
CDR3: CASSLGGTLDLYGYTF

size: NA
J: TRBJ1-6
D: NA
V: TRBV5-6
DNA: TGTGCCAGCAGCTTGAATTGGGAGTATAATTCACCCCTCCACTTT
CDR3: CASSLNWEYNSPLHF

size: NA
J: TRBJ2-3
D: NA
V: TRBV9
DNA: TGTGCCAGCAGCGTAGGCTCTGGGCTCACAGATACGCAGTATTTT
CDR3: CASSVGSGLTDTQYF

size: NA
J: TRBJ2-3
D: TRBD2
V: TRBV9
DNA: TGTGCCAGCAGCTCGGGACTAGTTAGTACAGATACGCAGTATTTT
CDR3: CASSSGLVSTDTQYF

size: NA
J: TRBJ2-3
D: NA
V: TRBV5-1
DNA: TGCGCCAGCAAGGAGGAGGGGCCCCCAGATACGCAGTATTTT
CDR3: CASKEEGPPDTQYF

size: once
J: TRBJ2-7
D: TRBD2
V: TRBV7-8
DNA: TGTGCCAGCAGCAGCGGGGGTGGTGAGCAGTACTTC
CDR3: CASSSGGGEQYF

size: NA
J: TRBJ2-5
D: NA
V: TRBV12-5
DNA: TGTGCTAGTGTCCCCCGCGTCGACGGGGAGACCCAGTACTTC
CDR3: CASVPRVDGETQYF

size: NA
J: TRBJ1-1
D: TRBD1
V: TRBV27
DNA: TGTGCCAGCACTAAAACCGGGACAGTCCTTGAAGCTTTCTTT
CDR3: CASTKTGTVLEAFF

size: once
J: TRBJ2-2
D: NA
V: TRBV13
DNA: TGTGCCAGCAGCTTCGGGGGGCGTCACACCGGGGAGCTGTTTTTT
CDR3: CASSFGGRHTGELFF

size: once
J: TRBJ1-1
D: NA
V: TRBV7-2
DNA: TGTGCCAGCAGCTTAGGTCTGGCGAACACTGAAGCTTTCTTT
CDR3: CASSLGLANTEAFF

size: NA
J: TRBJ2-3
D: TRBD1
V: TRBV7-9
DNA: TGTGCCAGCAGCTTAAAAGGACAGGGGGAGACTACAGATACGCAGTATTTT
CDR3: CASSLKGQGETTDTQYF

size: NA
J: TRBJ1-1
D: NA
V: TRBV19
DNA: TGTGCCAGTAGCCCCTCCGGGTGGGGGGGGACTGAAGCTTTCTTT
CDR3: CASSPSGWGGTEAFF